The sequence of this T cell receptor (beta chain) was determined in a study of blood T cell repertoires in COVID-19 (dated by TCRdb to 2020 to 2022). Regarding the complete study: The collaborator samples originated in the United States, Italy and Spain and spanned the acute and convalescent phases of COVID-19. Deeply sampled blood TCRbeta repertoires from subjects exposed to, actively infected with, or recovered from COVID-19 were included in the dataset. The repertoires were released in a freely available public database intended as a resource for research on the immune response to SARS-CoV-2. HLA class I and class II types, where available, came from metadata supplied by the sample provider rather than from assay-based typing. The samples were drawn from two sources: the first 160 participants of the ongoing ImmuneRACE study, and 1,200 or so subjects contributed by 6 global collaborators. The prospective study material was composed of cDNA or gDNA derived from T cells, B-cell-depleted T cells, or PBMCs. Sample metadata almost always included a de-identified subject ID, COVID-19 status, age in years and sex. What the study reported, not specific to this receptor: Clinical and demographic metadata were provided uncurated, with the amount varying by source and participant.

The CDR3, from cysteine to phenylalanine, totals 14 residues. The DNA shown is the 42-base CDR3, in frame from base 1. CDR1 and CDR2 are drawn from the germline V gene: SQVTM, ANQGSEA. V gives up 3 bases and J gives up 6 bases, and the segment between their germline ends measures 15 bases. This clone was counted only a few times. Its antigen is not yet known. Per-base qualities were not stored, and no clone one base away is much larger. In Seattle, one collaborating source enrolled patients while the infection was active and tracked those patients longitudinally over the course of disease. Collaborating institutions collected whole blood in K2EDTA tubes following their own protocols. For TCRbeta analysis, collaborators shipped samples as frozen whole blood, isolated PBMCs, or DNA extracted from either of those sample types. The immunoSEQ Assay, a bias-controlled multiplex PCR, was used to amplify TCRbeta CDR3 regions from genomic DNA. Under the source paper's analysis protocol: Nucleated cell counts per sample were estimated from amplification of reference gene primers within the assay. To quantify the absolute abundance of each unique TCRbeta CDR3 rearrangement, sequence reads were collapsed and filtered. Productive Simpson clonality was computed per sample as the square root of Simpson's diversity index over productive rearrangements. The immuneACCESS repertoire file appears here via TCRdb, limited to in-frame rearrangements. These files lack a portion of the clones; in checked studies, under half of the deficit traces to unresolved V genes, and the cause of the others is not known. The V and J calls and clone size were taken over from that table, and D and trimming were inferred from the DNA. Across this sample there are roughly 290,000 clones, with approximately 85% seen only once. The ten largest account for 0.87% of the sample.

The receptor's source is a human donor with COVID-19, enrolled during active disease. The donor label of this sample is uncertain. In this chain, TRBV29-1 is recombined with TRBJ2-1; tentative D gene TRBD2, with 6 bases matching. Sequenced: peripheral blood. Here is the DNA: TGCAGCGTTGACCGGGACTTTGGGGGCAATGAGCAGTTCTTC. It codes for CSVDRDFGGNEQFF.